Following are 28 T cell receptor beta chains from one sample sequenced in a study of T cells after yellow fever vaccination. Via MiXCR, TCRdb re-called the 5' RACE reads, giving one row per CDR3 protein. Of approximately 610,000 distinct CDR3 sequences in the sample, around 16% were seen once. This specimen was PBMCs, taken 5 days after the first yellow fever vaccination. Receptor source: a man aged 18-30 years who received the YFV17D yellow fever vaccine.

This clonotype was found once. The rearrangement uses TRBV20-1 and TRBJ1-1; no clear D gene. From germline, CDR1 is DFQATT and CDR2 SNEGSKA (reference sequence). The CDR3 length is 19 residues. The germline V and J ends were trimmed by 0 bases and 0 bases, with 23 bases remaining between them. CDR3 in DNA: TGCAGTGCTAGAGATCTCAAGAAGTTATTCGAGGGCCTGAACACTGAAGCTTTCTTT. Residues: CSARDLKKLFEGLNTEAFF.

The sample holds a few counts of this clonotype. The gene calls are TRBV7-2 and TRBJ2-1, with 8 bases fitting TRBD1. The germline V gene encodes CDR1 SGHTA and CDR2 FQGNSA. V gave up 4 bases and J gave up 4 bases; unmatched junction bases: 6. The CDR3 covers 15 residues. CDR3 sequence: CASSSRDRLYNEQFF. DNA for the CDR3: TGTGCCAGCAGCTCACGGGACAGGTTATACAATGAGCAGTTCTTC.

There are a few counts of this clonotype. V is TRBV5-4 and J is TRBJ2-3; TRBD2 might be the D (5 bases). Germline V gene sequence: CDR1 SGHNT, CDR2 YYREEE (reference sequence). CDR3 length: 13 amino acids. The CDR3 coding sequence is TGTGCACAAGGACGGACTAGCACAGATACGCAGTATTTT. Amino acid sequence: CAQGRTSTDTQYF.

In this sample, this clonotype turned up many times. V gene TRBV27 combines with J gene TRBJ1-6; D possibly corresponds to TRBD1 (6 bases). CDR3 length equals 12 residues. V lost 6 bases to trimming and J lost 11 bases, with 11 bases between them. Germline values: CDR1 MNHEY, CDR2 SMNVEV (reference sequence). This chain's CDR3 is CASSLQGTPLHF. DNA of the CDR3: TGTGCCAGCAGCCTACAGGGAACACCCCTCCACTTT.

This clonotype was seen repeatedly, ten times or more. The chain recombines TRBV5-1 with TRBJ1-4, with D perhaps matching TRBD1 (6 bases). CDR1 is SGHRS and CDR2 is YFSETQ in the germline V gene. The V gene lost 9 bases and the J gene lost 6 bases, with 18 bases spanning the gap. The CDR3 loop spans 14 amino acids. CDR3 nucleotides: TGCGCCACCTCAAAGGGGGGGATTGATGAAAAACTGTTTTTT. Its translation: CATSKGGIDEKLFF.

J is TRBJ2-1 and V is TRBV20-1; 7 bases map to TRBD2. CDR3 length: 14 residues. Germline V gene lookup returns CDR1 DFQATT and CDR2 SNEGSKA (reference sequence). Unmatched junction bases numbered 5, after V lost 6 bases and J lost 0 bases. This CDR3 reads CSAGRVGSYNEQFF. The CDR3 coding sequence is TGCAGTGCAGGGAGGGTTGGCTCCTACAATGAGCAGTTCTTC.

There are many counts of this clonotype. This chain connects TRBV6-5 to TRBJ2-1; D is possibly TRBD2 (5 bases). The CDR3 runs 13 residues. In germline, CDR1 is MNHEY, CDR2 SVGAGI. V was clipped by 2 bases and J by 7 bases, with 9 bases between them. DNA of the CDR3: TGTGCCAGCAGTTACGGAGCGGAAAATGAGCAGTTCTTC. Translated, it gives CASSYGAENEQFF.

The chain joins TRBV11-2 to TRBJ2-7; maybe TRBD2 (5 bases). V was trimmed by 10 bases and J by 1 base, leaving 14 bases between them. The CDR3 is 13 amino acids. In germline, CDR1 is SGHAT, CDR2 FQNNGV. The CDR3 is CATRAPGSYEQYF. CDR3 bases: TGTGCCACCCGAGCTCCGGGGTCCTACGAGCAGTACTTC. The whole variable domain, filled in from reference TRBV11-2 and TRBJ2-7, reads EAGVAQSPRYKIIEKRQSVAFWCNPISGHATLYWYQQILGQGPKLLIQFQNNGVVDDSQLPKDRFSAERLKGVDSTLKIQPAKLEDSAVYLCATRAPGSYEQYFGPGTRLTVT.

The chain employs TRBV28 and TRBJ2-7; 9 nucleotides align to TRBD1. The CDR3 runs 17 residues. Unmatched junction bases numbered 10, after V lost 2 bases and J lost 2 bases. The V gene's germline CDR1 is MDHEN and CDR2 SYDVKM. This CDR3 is CASSLAWPGQGTYEQYV. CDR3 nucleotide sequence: TGTGCCAGCAGTTTAGCCTGGCCGGGACAGGGAACCTACGAGCAGTACGTC.

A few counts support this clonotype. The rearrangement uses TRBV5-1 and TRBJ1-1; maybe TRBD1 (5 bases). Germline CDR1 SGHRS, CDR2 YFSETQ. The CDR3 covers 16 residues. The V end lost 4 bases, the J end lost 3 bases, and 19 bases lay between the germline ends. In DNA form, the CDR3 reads TGCGCCAGCAGCGGACTACAGTGGGGGATGGACACTGAAGCTTTCTTT. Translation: CASSGLQWGMDTEAFF.

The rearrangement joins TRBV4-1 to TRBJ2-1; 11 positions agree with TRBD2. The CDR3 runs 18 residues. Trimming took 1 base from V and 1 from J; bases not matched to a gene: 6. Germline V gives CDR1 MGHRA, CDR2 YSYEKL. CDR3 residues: CASSQGGLAGGSYNEQFF. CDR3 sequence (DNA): TGCGCCAGCAGCCAAGGAGGGCTAGCGGGGGGATCCTACAATGAGCAGTTCTTC.

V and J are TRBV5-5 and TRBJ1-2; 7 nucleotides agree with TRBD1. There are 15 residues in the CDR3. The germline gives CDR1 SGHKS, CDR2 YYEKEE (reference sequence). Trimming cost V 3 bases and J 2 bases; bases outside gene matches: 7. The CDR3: CASSYGGRGNYGYTF. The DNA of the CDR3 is TGTGCCAGCAGCTATGGGGGCAGGGGGAACTATGGCTACACCTTC. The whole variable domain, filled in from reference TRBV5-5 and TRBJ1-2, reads DAGVTQSPTHLIKTRGQQVTLRCSPISGHKSVSWYQQVLGQGPQFIFQYYEKEERGRGNFPDRFSARQFPNYSSELNVNALLLGDSALYLCASSYGGRGNYGYTFGSGTRLTVV.

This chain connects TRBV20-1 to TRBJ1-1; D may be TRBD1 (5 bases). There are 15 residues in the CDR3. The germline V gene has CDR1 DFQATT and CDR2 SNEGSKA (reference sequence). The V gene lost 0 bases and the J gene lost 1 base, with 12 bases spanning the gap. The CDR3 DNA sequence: TGCAGTGCTAGAGACATCCGACAGCCGAACACTGAAGCTTTCTTT. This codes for CSARDIRQPNTEAFF.

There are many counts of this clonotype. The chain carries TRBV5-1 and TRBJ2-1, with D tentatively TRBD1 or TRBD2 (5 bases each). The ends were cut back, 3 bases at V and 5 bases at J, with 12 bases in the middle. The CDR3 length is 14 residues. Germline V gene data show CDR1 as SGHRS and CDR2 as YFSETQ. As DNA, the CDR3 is TGCGCCAGCAGCTGGGGACGTCAGAACAATGAGCAGTTCTTC. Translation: CASSWGRQNNEQFF.

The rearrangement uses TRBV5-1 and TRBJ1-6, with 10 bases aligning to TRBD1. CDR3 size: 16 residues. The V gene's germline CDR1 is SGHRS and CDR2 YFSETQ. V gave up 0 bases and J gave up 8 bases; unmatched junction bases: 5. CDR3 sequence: CASSLAGQGRDSPLHF. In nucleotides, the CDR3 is TGCGCCAGCAGCTTGGCGGGACAGGGGAGGGATTCACCCCTCCACTTT.

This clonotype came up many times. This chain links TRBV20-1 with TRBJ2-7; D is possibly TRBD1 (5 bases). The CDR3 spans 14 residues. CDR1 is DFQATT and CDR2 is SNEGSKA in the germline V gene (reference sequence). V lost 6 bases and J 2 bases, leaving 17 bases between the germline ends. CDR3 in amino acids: CSARAPDGTYEQYV. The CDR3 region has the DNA TGCAGTGCCAGGGCCCCGGACGGAACCTACGAGCAGTACGTC.

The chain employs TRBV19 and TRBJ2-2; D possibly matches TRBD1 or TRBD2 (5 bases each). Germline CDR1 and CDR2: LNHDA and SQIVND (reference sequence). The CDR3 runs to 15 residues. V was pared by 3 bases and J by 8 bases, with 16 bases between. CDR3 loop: CASSMGVLLSGELFF. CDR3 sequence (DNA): TGTGCCAGTAGTATGGGGGTCCTCTTGTCTGGGGAGCTGTTTTTT.

The CDR3 bases are TGTGCCAGCAGCGGGACTTTAGGGAGCAATCAGCCCCAGCATTTT. Its translation is CASSGTLGSNQPQHF. This chain links TRBV6-5 with TRBJ1-5, with D perhaps matching TRBD1 (5 bases). Germline CDR1 MNHEY, CDR2 SVGAGI. V gave up 6 bases and J gave up 1 base, with 13 bases separating them. The CDR3 runs to 15 residues.

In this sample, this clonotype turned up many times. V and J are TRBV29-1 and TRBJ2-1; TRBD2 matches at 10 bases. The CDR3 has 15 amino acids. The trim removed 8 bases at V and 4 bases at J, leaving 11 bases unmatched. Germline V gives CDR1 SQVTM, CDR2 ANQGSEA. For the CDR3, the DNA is TGCAGCTCTTGCCCCTTAGCGGGGGGTTACAATGAGCAGTTCTTC. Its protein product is CSSCPLAGGYNEQFF.

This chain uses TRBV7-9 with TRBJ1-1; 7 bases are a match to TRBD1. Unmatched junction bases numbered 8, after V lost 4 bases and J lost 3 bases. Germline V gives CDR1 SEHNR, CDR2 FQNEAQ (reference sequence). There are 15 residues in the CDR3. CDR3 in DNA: TGTGCCAGCAGCTCGGACAGGTCTCGGGACACTGAAGCTTTCTTT. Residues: CASSSDRSRDTEAFF.

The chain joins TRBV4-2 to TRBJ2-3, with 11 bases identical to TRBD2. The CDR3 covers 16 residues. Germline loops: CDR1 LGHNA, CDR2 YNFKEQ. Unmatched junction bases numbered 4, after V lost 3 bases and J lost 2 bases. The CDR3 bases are TGTGCCAGCAGCCAGGTTAGCGGGGGGGCCACAGATACGCAGTATTTT. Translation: CASSQVSGGATDTQYF.

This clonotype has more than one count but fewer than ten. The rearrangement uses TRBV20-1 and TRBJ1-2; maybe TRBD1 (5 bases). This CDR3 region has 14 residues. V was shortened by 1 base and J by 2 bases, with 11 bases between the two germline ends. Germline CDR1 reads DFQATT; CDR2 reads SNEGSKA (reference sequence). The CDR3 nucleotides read TGCAGTGCTAGAGGGGGGGAACAGAACTATGGCTACACCTTC. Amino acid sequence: CSARGGEQNYGYTF.

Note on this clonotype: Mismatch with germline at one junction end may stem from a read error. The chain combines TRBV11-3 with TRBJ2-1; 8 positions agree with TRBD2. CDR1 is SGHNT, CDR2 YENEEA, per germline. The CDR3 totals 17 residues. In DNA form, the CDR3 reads TGTGCCAGCAGCTCCCGGAGTTTGGCGGGGGGAAACAACGAGCAGTTCTTC. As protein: CASSSRSLAGGNNEQFF.

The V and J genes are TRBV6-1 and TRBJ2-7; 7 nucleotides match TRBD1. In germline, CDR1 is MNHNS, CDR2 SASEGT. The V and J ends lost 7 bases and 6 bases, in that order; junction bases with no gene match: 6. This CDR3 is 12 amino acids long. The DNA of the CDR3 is TGTGCCAGCAACATATACAGGGGCGAGCAGTACTTC. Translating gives CASNIYRGEQYF.

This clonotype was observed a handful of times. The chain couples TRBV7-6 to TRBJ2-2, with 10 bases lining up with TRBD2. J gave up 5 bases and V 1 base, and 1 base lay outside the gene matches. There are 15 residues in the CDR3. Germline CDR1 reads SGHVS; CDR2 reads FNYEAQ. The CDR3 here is CASSLVGLATGELFF. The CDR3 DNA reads TGTGCCAGCAGCTTAGTGGGACTAGCGACCGGGGAGCTGTTTTTT. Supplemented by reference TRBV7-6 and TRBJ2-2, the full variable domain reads GAGVSQSPRYKVTKRGQDVALRCDPISGHVSLYWYRQALGQGPEFLTYFNYEAQQDKSGLPNDRFSAERPEGSISTLTIQRTEQRDSAMYRCASSLVGLATGELFFGEGSRLTVL.

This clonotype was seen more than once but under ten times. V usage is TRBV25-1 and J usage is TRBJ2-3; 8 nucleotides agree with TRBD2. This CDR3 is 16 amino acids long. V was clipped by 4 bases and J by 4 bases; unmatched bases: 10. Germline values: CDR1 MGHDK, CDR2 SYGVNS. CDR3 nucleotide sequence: TGTGCCAGCAGTGGAATACGGGGGGGCCCTTCAGATACGCAGTATTTT. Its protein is CASSGIRGGPSDTQYF.

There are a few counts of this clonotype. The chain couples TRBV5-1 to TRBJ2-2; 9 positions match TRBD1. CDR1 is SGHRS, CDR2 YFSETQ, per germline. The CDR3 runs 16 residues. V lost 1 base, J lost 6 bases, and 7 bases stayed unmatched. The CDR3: CASSLLTGGSAGELFF. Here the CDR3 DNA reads TGCGCCAGCAGCTTGCTCACAGGGGGCTCTGCCGGGGAGCTGTTTTTT.

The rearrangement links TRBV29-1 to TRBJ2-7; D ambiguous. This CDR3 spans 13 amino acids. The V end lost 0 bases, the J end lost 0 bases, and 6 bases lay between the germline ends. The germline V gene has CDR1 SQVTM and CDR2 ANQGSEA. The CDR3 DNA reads TGCAGCGTTGAAGACCGGGTCTCCTACGAGCAGTACTTC. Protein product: CSVEDRVSYEQYF.